This entry lists 21 T cell receptor beta chains sequenced from one sample in a study of human T cells and chemical hapten exposure. Time point reported: pre-sensitization, week 0. Treatment here: therapeutic diphenylcyclopropenone sensitization with weekly scalp DPC. TCRdb ran MiXCR on the RACE reads and lists one entry per CDR3 protein. The table records over 300,000 distinct CDR3 sequences, roughly 5.3% of them present only once. The sequencing here drew on whole blood, taken in connection with sensitization to the hapten diphenylcyclopropenone (DPC). Every receptor here comes from a woman between 45 and 65 years old with alopecia areata. Some clones in this sample may be carry-over from other donors' samples.

This clonotype appeared many times. V gene TRBV11-2 combines with J gene TRBJ1-2; 7 positions agree with TRBD1. The CDR3 loop spans 17 amino acids. After removal of 4 bases from V and 5 bases from J, the junction contained 16 bases not matched to a gene. The germline gives CDR1 SGHAT, CDR2 FQNNGV. The chain's CDR3 is CASSSQLYRGAGYGYTF. The CDR3 DNA reads as TGTGCCAGCAGCTCCCAACTCTACAGGGGCGCGGGGTATGGCTACACCTTC. Full variable domain (remainder filled in from reference TRBV11-2 and TRBJ1-2): EAGVAQSPRYKIIEKRQSVAFWCNPISGHATLYWYQQILGQGPKLLIQFQNNGVVDDSQLPKDRFSAERLKGVDSTLKIQPAKLEDSAVYLCASSSQLYRGAGYGYTFGSGTRLTVV.

The rearrangement links TRBV6-5 to TRBJ1-6, with D possibly being TRBD1 (5 bases). The germline V and J ends were trimmed by 0 bases and 7 bases, with 7 bases remaining between them. The CDR3 is 14 residues long. Germline CDR1 reads MNHEY; CDR2 reads SVGAGI. The CDR3 reads CASSYSGPNSPLHF. CDR3 nucleotides: TGTGCCAGCAGTTACTCGGGGCCCAATTCACCCCTCCACTTT.

With respect to this clonotype: A much larger clone lies one base from this, so it may be a read error. J is TRBJ2-2 and V is TRBV20-1, with D perhaps matching TRBD1 or TRBD2 (6 bases each). CDR1 is DFQATT and CDR2 is SNEGSKA in the germline V gene (reference sequence). The V gene lost 6 bases and the J gene lost 7 bases, with 18 bases spanning the gap. CDR3 length: 14 amino acids. In DNA, the CDR3 is TGCAGTGCACCCCGCTGGGGGGCCGGCGGGGAGCTGTTTTTT. It is translated as CSAPRWGAGGELFF.

This clonotype appeared many times. J is TRBJ2-5 and V is TRBV28, with 13 bases aligning to TRBD2. The CDR3 totals 15 residues. With V trimmed by 6 bases and J by 5 bases, 6 bases remained unmatched. CDR1 is MDHEN and CDR2 is SYDVKM in the germline V gene. The CDR3 DNA reads as TGTGCCAGCAGCCCTGGACTAGCGGGAGTGGAGACCCAGTACTTC. Protein: CASSPGLAGVETQYF. Filled out from reference TRBV28 and TRBJ2-5, the complete variable domain reads DVKVTQSSRYLVKRTGEKVFLECVQDMDHENMFWYRQDPGLGLRLIYFSYDVKMKEKGDIPEGYSVSREKKERFSLILESASTNQTSMYLCASSPGLAGVETQYFGPGTRLLVL.

In its sample, this clonotype was seen many times. The CDR3 coding sequence is TGTGCCAGCAGCTTCAAAGCGGGTAAAAACATTCAGTACTTC. This codes for CASSFKAGKNIQYF. The chain has TRBV7-2 and TRBJ2-4, with a possible D match to TRBD2 (6 bases). This CDR3 is built from 14 residues. Germline assignment: CDR1 SGHTA and CDR2 FQGNSA. Deletions cut 3 bases from V and 4 bases from J, with 10 bases between.

This clonotype was observed a handful of times. In DNA form, the CDR3 reads TGTGCCAGCAGTTACGGAAAGGGGCTCGATCGGGTTGGCAATCAGCCCCAGCATTTT. It yields the protein CASSYGKGLDRVGNQPQHF. The V and J genes are TRBV6-5 and TRBJ1-5; D might be TRBD1 (5 bases). The V gene lost 2 bases and the J gene lost 2 bases, with 22 bases spanning the gap. Germline-derived CDR1 and CDR2 are MNHEY and SVGAGI. The CDR3 has 19 amino acids.

The V call is TRBV24-1, the J call TRBJ2-1; the match to TRBD1 covers 11 bases. The CDR3 runs to 16 residues. Looked up from germline, CDR1 is KGHDR and CDR2 is SFDVKD. The J segment lost 8 bases and the V segment lost 3 bases, leaving 8 bases of the junction unmatched. This chain's CDR3 is CATSDPSGQGVYEQFF. The CDR3 nucleotides read TGTGCCACCAGTGATCCCTCGGGACAGGGGGTCTATGAGCAGTTCTTC.

At least ten counts were recorded for this clonotype. The chain joins TRBV7-6 to TRBJ2-2, with 8 bases identical to TRBD1. V shed 0 bases and J 6 bases; nucleotides not matched to a gene: 6. This CDR3 has 16 amino acids. Per germline, CDR1 SGHVS and CDR2 FNYEAQ. The CDR3 nucleotides read TGTGCCAGCAGCTTAGCGCTTCAGGGGGCGGCCGGGGAGCTGTTTTTT. The encoded protein is CASSLALQGAAGELFF.

This clonotype came up a few times. The genes are TRBV6-2 or TRBV6-3 and TRBJ1-2, with 7 bases fitting TRBD1. Germline V lookup: CDR1 MNHEY, CDR2 SVGEGT. There are 15 residues in the CDR3. V lost 4 bases, J lost 1 base, and 6 bases stayed unmatched. CDR3 residues: CASSFRQGGNYGYTF. The CDR3 nucleotides read TGTGCCAGCAGTTTTCGGCAGGGGGGTAACTATGGCTACACCTTC.

Only a few counts were recorded for this clonotype. This sequence joins TRBV20-1 and TRBJ1-1; 9 bases are a match to TRBD1. With V trimmed by 8 bases and J by 4 bases, 5 bases remained unmatched. This CDR3 is 12 amino acids long. Per the germline V gene, CDR1 is DFQATT and CDR2 is SNEGSKA (reference sequence). The CDR3 here is CSPGQGSTEAFF. DNA of the CDR3: TGCAGTCCCGGACAGGGGTCCACTGAAGCTTTCTTT.

This clonotype occurred many times. This rearrangement joins TRBV9 to TRBJ1-6; D ambiguous. The V and J ends lost 3 bases and 6 bases respectively, with 10 bases between them. Germline assignment: CDR1 SGDLS and CDR2 YYNGEE. The CDR3 sequence is 14 residues long. As DNA, the CDR3 is TGTGCCAGCAGCGCGCGGGAACCTAATTCACCCCTCCACTTT. It yields the protein CASSAREPNSPLHF.

V gene TRBV7-9 combines with J gene TRBJ2-7, with unresolved D. Germline V gives CDR1 SEHNR, CDR2 FQNEAQ (reference sequence). The CDR3 has 15 residues. With 6 bases removed from V and 3 bases from J, the gap between germline ends came to 18 bases. This CDR3 is CASSPWASSYYEQYF. In nucleotides, the CDR3 is TGTGCCAGCAGTCCCTGGGCCTCGAGTTACTACGAGCAGTACTTC. Full variable domain (remainder filled in from reference TRBV7-9 and TRBJ2-7): DTGVSQNPRHKITKRGQNVTFRCDPISEHNRLYWYRQTLGQGPEFLTYFQNEAQLEKSRLLSDRFSAERPKGSFSTLEIQRTEQGDSAMYLCASSPWASSYYEQYFGPGTRLTVT.

This clonotype was counted many times. V gene TRBV3-1 combines with J gene TRBJ2-2; no reliable D call. With 3 bases removed from V and 6 bases from J, the gap between germline ends came to 2 bases. Germline V gene data show CDR1 as LGHDT and CDR2 as YNNKEL (reference sequence). This CDR3 region has 11 residues. This CDR3 is CASSHSGELFF. The CDR3 region has the DNA TGTGCCAGCAGCCACTCCGGGGAGCTGTTTTTT.

The chain recombines TRBV6-5 with TRBJ1-2; a possible D gene is TRBD1 (5 bases). Germline V lookup: CDR1 MNHEY, CDR2 SVGAGI. Trimming took off 0 bases at V and 1 base at J, with 6 bases between the two ends. The CDR3 is 14 amino acids. The CDR3 DNA reads as TGTGCCAGCAGTTACTCGACAGATAACTATGGCTACACCTTC. Translated, it gives CASSYSTDNYGYTF.

This clonotype was counted between two and nine times. The chain carries TRBV20-1 and TRBJ2-4; 7 positions agree with TRBD1. Germline V gene lookup returns CDR1 DFQATT and CDR2 SNEGSKA (reference sequence). The CDR3 is 14 residues long. V shed 5 bases and J 9 bases; nucleotides not matched to a gene: 13. CDR3 sequence: CSAQSVQGLSIQYF. CDR3 in DNA: TGCAGTGCTCAATCGGTACAGGGGTTGAGCATTCAGTACTTC.

The sample holds many counts of this clonotype. V usage is TRBV4-2 and J usage is TRBJ2-1; D might be TRBD1 (5 bases). CDR3 length: 16 amino acids. Trimming stripped 0 bases from V and 4 bases from J, with 13 bases between. Germline-derived CDR1 and CDR2 are LGHNA and YNFKEQ. CDR3 in amino acids: CASSQENQGPYNEQFF. DNA for the CDR3: TGTGCCAGCAGCCAAGAAAATCAGGGTCCGTACAATGAGCAGTTCTTC.

This clonotype was detected ten times or more. J is TRBJ1-2 and V is TRBV29-1, with D unclear. Per germline, CDR1 SQVTM and CDR2 ANQGSEA. V was cut by 4 bases and J by 8 bases, with 11 bases left in between. The CDR3 spans 11 residues. The CDR3 region has the DNA TGCAGCGTTGGTATCGGGGTGGGCTACACCTTC. This encodes CSVGIGVGYTF.

This clonotype was counted ten times or more. This chain uses TRBV29-1 with TRBJ1-1; D unresolved. Germline V gene sequence: CDR1 SQVTM, CDR2 ANQGSEA. Between the trimmed V and J ends, which lost 8 bases and 2 bases, there was a span of 15 bases. There are 13 residues in the CDR3. The CDR3 coding sequence is TGCAGCCACATAGGGCAGCCAAACACTGAAGCTTTCTTT. As protein: CSHIGQPNTEAFF.

Many counts were recorded for this clonotype. V and J are TRBV7-9 and TRBJ2-5; a possible D gene is TRBD1 (7 bases). The CDR3 covers 16 residues. The V gene lost 5 bases and the J gene lost 5 bases, with 21 bases spanning the gap. The germline gives CDR1 SEHNR, CDR2 FQNEAQ (reference sequence). The chain's CDR3 is CASSPPGGQGGETQYF. CDR3 sequence (DNA): TGTGCCAGCAGCCCCCCCGGCGGGCAGGGGGGTGAGACCCAGTACTTC. Full variable domain (missing parts from reference TRBV7-9 and TRBJ2-5): DTGVSQNPRHKITKRGQNVTFRCDPISEHNRLYWYRQTLGQGPEFLTYFQNEAQLEKSRLLSDRFSAERPKGSFSTLEIQRTEQGDSAMYLCASSPPGGQGGETQYFGPGTRLLVL.

The chain combines TRBV7-9 with TRBJ2-5; no firm D call. Per germline, CDR1 SEHNR and CDR2 FQNEAQ (reference sequence). CDR3 length: 14 residues. V lost 2 bases and J 5 bases, leaving 12 bases between the germline ends. The CDR3 coding sequence is TGTGCCAGCAGCTTAATGGGGAATCCGGAGACCCAGTACTTC. It is translated as CASSLMGNPETQYF.

The chain links TRBV27 to TRBJ2-7, with a tentative D call TRBD1 (6 bases). Germline V gives CDR1 MNHEY, CDR2 SMNVEV (reference sequence). The CDR3 covers 15 residues. V lost 3 bases and J 2 bases, leaving 14 bases between the germline ends. Here the CDR3 reads CASSFGHRAAYEQYF. Written as DNA, the CDR3 is TGTGCCAGCAGTTTCGGGCACAGGGCCGCCTACGAGCAGTACTTC.